The clone carrying this TCR beta chain was recorded a few times. These data are taken from a study of patients and donors after allogeneic stem cell transplantation. TCRdb fed the RT-PCR reads into MiXCR, producing one record per CDR3 protein. This sample has about 230,000 distinct CDR3 sequences, with around 14% found just once. Trimming removed 3 bases from V and 11 bases from J; junction bases left unmatched: 10. This CDR3 is built from 15 residues. The germline CDR1 and CDR2 sequences are SGHTA and FQGNSA. The origin of this receptor is a human donor who was either an allogeneic HSCT recipient or a stem cell or donor lymphocyte infusion donor (not recorded which). It is not recorded whose cells these are; they may come from a transplant donor. The sequenced material came from blood, either unsorted or a sorted T cell fraction (not recorded which). The V gene is TRBV7-2, the J gene TRBJ1-2; TRBD1 aligns across 12 bases. The CDR3 nucleotides read TGTGCCAGCAGCTTGGGGAGCGGGACAGGGGGCTCTTACACCTTC. Protein sequence: CASSLGSGTGGSYTF.